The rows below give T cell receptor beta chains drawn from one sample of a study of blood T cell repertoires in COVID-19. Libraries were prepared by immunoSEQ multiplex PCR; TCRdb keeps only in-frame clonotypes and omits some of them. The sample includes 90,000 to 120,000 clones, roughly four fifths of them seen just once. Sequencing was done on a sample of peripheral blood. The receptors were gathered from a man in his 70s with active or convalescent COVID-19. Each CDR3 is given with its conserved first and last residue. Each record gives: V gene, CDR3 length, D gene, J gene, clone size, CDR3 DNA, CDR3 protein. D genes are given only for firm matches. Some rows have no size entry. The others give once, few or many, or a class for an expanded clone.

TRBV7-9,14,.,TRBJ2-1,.,TGTGCCAGCAGCTTAGCAGGGGCGCTCAATGAGCAGTTCTTC,CASSLAGALNEQFF
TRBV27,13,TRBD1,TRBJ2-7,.,TGTGCCAGCAAAAGGACAGGGAACTACGAGCAGTACTTC,CASKRTGNYEQYF
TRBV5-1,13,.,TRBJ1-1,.,TGCGCCAGCCGACAGGACCCGAACACTGAAGCTTTCTTT,CASRQDPNTEAFF
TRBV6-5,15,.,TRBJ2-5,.,TGTGCCAGCAGTTATAAGCGGATGGCCCAAGAGACCCAGTACTTC,CASSYKRMAQETQYF
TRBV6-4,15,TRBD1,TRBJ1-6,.,TGTGCCAGCAGTGACTTCAGGGGGAGTAATTCACCCCTCCACTTT,CASSDFRGSNSPLHF
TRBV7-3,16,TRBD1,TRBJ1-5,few,TGTGCCAGCAGCTTGCAGAGACAGGGATGGGCTCAGCCCCAGCATTTT,CASSLQRQGWAQPQHF
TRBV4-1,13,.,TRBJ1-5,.,TGCGCCAGCAGCCAAGAGGAGAGACAGCCCCAGCATTTT,CASSQEERQPQHF
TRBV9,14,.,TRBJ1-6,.,TGTGCCAGCAGCGTTATGAGGGGAGGTTCACCCCTCCACTTT,CASSVMRGGSPLHF
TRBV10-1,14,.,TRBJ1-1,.,TGCGCCAGCAGCTCAGGGGATTTGAACACTGAAGCTTTCTTT,CASSSGDLNTEAFF
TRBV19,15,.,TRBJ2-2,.,TGTGCCAGTAGAAACACAGGGTTAGGCACCGGGGAGCTGTTTTTT,CASRNTGLGTGELFF
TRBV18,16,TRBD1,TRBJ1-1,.,TGTGCCAGCTCACCACTAGGACATACAGGGGGCACTGAAGCTTTCTTT,CASSPLGHTGGTEAFF
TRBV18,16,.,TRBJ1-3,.,TGTGCCAGCTCACCAAGCGGGGTCGTCTCTGGAAACACCATATATTTT,CASSPSGVVSGNTIYF
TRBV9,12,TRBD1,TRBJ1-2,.,TGTGCCAGCAGCGCCAGACAGGGCGGCTACACCTTC,CASSARQGGYTF
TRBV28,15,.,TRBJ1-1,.,TGTGCCAGCAGTACACAGGACAGTCCTTACACTGAAGCTTTCTTT,CASSTQDSPYTEAFF
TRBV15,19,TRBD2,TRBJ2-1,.,TGTGCCACCGAAGCGGGACTAGCGACACCCATCTCCTCCTACAATGAGCAGTTCTTC,CATEAGLATPISSYNEQFF
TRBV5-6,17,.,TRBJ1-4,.,TGTGCCAGCAGCTTGGAGTCTAGGGGTCGGACTAATGAAAAACTGTTTTTT,CASSLESRGRTNEKLFF
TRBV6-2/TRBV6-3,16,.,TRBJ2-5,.,TGTGCCAGCAGTTACTCGAACACAACGCCACAAGAGACCCAGTACTTC,CASSYSNTTPQETQYF
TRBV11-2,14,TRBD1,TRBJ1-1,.,TGTGCCAGCAGCCCCAGACAGGGGACGACTGAAGCTTTCTTT,CASSPRQGTTEAFF
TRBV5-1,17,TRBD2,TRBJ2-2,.,TGCGCCAGCAAAACAACTAGCGGGAGGGCCGGGGCCGGGGAGCTGTTTTTT,CASKTTSGRAGAGELFF
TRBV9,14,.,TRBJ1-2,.,TGTGCCAGCAGCACCAGTACAGGGCGCTATGGCTACACCTTC,CASSTSTGRYGYTF
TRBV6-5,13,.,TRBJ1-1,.,TGTGCCAGCAGGGGACACTCGAACACTGAAGCTTTCTTT,CASRGHSNTEAFF
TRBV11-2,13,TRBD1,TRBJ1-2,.,TGTGCCAGCAGCCCAACAGGGGAATATGGCTACACCTTC,CASSPTGEYGYTF
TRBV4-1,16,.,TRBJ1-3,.,TGCGCCAGCAGCCCCCATCAGGGTGAAGGTGGAAACACCATATATTTT,CASSPHQGEGGNTIYF
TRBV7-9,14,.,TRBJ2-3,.,TGTGCCAGCAGCTTGTTAGGAGCTGCAGATACGCAGTATTTT,CASSLLGAADTQYF
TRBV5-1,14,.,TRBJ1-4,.,TGCGCCAGCAGCTTGGGACAGGTGAATGAAAAACTGTTTTTT,CASSLGQVNEKLFF
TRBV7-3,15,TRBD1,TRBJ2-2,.,TGTGCCAGCAGCCGGACAGGGGGGTTCACCGGGGAGCTGTTTTTT,CASSRTGGFTGELFF
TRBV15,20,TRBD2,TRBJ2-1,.,TGTGCCACCAGCAGAGTCCTGGCTAGCGGGAGATGGAGCTCCTACAATGAGCAGTTCTTC,CATSRVLASGRWSSYNEQFF
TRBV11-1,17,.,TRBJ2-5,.,TGTGCCAGCAGCTTAGCGCTGACTTGGGACTTTCAAGAGACCCAGTACTTC,CASSLALTWDFQETQYF